This TCR beta chain derives from a study of OX40 agonist ivuxolimab in advanced cancers. The study, taken as a whole, reports: Low normalized T-cell clonal expansion was also seen in some nonresponders.

Details on this clone: The antigen is undetermined.

Germline V gene sequence: CDR1 LNHDA, CDR2 SQIVND (reference sequence). The CDR3 runs to 15 residues. The V segment lost 6 bases and the J segment 3 bases; nucleotides outside the gene matches: 6. Assay used: immunoSEQ multiplex PCR; TCRdb lists only in-frame clones, some missing. The sample consists of tens of thousands of clones, around nine tenths of them appearing once. Autoimmune disease history or systemic immunosuppression meant exclusion. The sequence was collected from an adult with an advanced solid tumor such as melanoma, head and neck, liver or kidney cancer. This specimen was CD4+ or CD8+ T cells sorted from blood, taken in a trial of the OX40 agonist ivuxolimab. The rearrangement joins TRBV19 to TRBJ1-5, with 9 bases identical to TRBD1. The CDR3 DNA follows: TGTGCCAGTAGACGGGACAGGGTGACCAATCAGCCCCAGCATTTT. Encoded protein: CASRRDRVTNQPQHF. Drawing the rest from reference TRBV19 and TRBJ1-5, the complete variable domain is DGGITQSPKYLFRKEGQNVTLSCEQNLNHDAMYWYRQDPGQGLRLIYYSQIVNDFQKGDIAEGYSVSREKKESFPLTVTSAQKNPTAFYLCASRRDRVTNQPQHFGDGTRLSIL.